The 22 T cell receptor beta chains listed next were all sequenced from one sample in a study of PD-L1 blockade in urothelial cancer (dated by TCRdb to 2017 to 2019). Library construction relied on the immunoSEQ multiplex PCR assay. Here the immuneACCESS table is served through TCRdb, limited to in-frame sequences with V and J called. Missing clones are a known gap in these copies; in checked studies unresolved V genes cover under half, and the rest lacks a known reason. The sample has 30,000 to 45,000 clones on record, over 70% of them singletons. Roughly a sixth of the sample rests with the top ten. The source was PBMCs, collected around atezolizumab (anti-PD-L1) treatment. All receptors derive from a man in his sixties with urothelial cancer.

The chain combines TRBV28 with TRBJ2-1; D unclear. This CDR3 is 15 amino acids long. Germline V gene lookup returns CDR1 MDHEN and CDR2 SYDVKM. V lost 3 bases and J lost 6, with 15 bases in between. The CDR3 loop is CASSFKQPPLNEQFF. The CDR3, as DNA: TGTGCCAGCAGTTTCAAACAGCCCCCCCTCAATGAGCAGTTCTTC.

V gene TRBV5-7 combines with J gene TRBJ2-3, with TRBD2 identical over 9 bases. TRBV5-7 qualifies as an ORF whose function is uncertain. V lost 4 bases and J lost 1; bases outside the gene matches: 7. The CDR3 consists of 16 residues. CDR3 residues: CASSILRTSGTDTQYF. The CDR3 DNA reads as TGTGCCAGCAGCATACTGAGGACTAGCGGCACAGATACGCAGTATTTT.

The chain couples TRBV9 to TRBJ1-2; 7 positions agree with TRBD1. Trimming at V came to 4 bases and at J to 2 bases, leaving 8 bases not matched to a gene. CDR3 length: 15 amino acids. The germline V gene has CDR1 SGDLS and CDR2 YYNGEE. In DNA, the CDR3 is TGTGCCAGCAGCCCCAACCCGGACAGGAACTATGGCTACACCTTC. As protein: CASSPNPDRNYGYTF.

V usage is TRBV4-3 and J usage is TRBJ2-7, with TRBD2 matching over 8 bases. From germline, CDR1 is LGHNA and CDR2 YSLEER. The CDR3 has 16 residues. The ends lost 0 bases at V and 7 bases at J; junction bases unmatched: 11. The DNA for the CDR3 is TGCGCCAGCAGCCAAGATATAACGGGAGGGTCGCTTGAGCAGTACTTC. Encoded protein: CASSQDITGGSLEQYF.

The rearrangement joins TRBV5-1 to TRBJ2-7, with 7 bases matching TRBD1. The V gene end was trimmed by 0 bases and the J gene end by 6 bases; junction bases not matched to a gene: 9. CDR1 is SGHRS, CDR2 YFSETQ, per germline. This CDR3 comprises 15 residues. The CDR3 loop is CASSLVVGTATEQYF. Here the CDR3 DNA reads TGCGCCAGCAGCTTGGTAGTTGGGACAGCAACCGAGCAGTACTTC.

This sequence joins TRBV9 and TRBJ2-7, with TRBD2 as a possible D gene (6 bases). The CDR3 runs 14 residues. Trimming shortened V by 2 bases and J by 8 bases, and 17 bases separated the two germline ends. Germline CDR1 reads SGDLS; CDR2 reads YYNGEE. DNA for the CDR3: TGTGCCAGCAGCGTGGCCCTGGGTCTAGCGAAGCAGTACTTC. Its translation: CASSVALGLAKQYF.

The chain links TRBV5-1 to TRBJ2-2; 9 bases agree with TRBD1. The CDR3 covers 18 residues. Germline V lookup: CDR1 SGHRS, CDR2 YFSETQ. The trim removed 3 bases at V and 3 bases at J, leaving 12 bases unmatched. The CDR3 sequence is CASSWFGTGSYYTGELFF. The CDR3 nucleotides are TGCGCCAGCAGCTGGTTTGGGACAGGGAGTTATTACACCGGGGAGCTGTTTTTT. The full variable domain, its missing parts supplied by reference TRBV5-1 and TRBJ2-2, is KAGVTQTPRYLIKTRGQQVTLSCSPISGHRSVSWYQQTPGQGLQFLFEYFSETQRNKGNFPGRFSGRQFSNSRSEMNVSTLELGDSALYLCASSWFGTGSYYTGELFFGEGSRLTVL.

This clone was counted a few times. The chain has TRBV9 and TRBJ2-2, with D uncertain. This CDR3 comprises 14 residues. Per germline, CDR1 SGDLS and CDR2 YYNGEE. V lost 0 bases and J 3 bases, leaving 6 bases between the germline ends. In DNA form, the CDR3 reads TGTGCCAGCAGCGTAGTTCCGGACACCGGGGAGCTGTTTTTT. Translating gives CASSVVPDTGELFF.

CDR3 amino acids: CASSASGQNNQPQHF. The DNA of the CDR3 is TGTGCCAGCAGTGCCTCGGGACAGAACAATCAGCCCCAGCATTTT. The rearrangement links TRBV6-1 to TRBJ1-5; TRBD1 aligns across 7 bases. CDR3 size: 15 residues. Per the germline V gene, CDR1 is MNHNS and CDR2 is SASEGT. Trimming cost V 4 bases and J 3 bases; bases outside gene matches: 6.

The chain employs TRBV6-1 and TRBJ2-1; 8 bases are a match to TRBD2. CDR3 size: 15 residues. The V gene's germline CDR1 is MNHNS and CDR2 SASEGT. With V trimmed by 7 bases and J by 5 bases, 10 bases remained unmatched. DNA of the CDR3: TGTGCCAGCAACTCCTCCCCGGGGGGGCACAATGAGCAGTTCTTC. It encodes CASNSSPGGHNEQFF.

A single count supports this clone. This rearrangement joins TRBV7-9 to TRBJ1-1, with 10 bases matching TRBD1. Germline V gives CDR1 SEHNR, CDR2 FQNEAQ (reference sequence). The trim removed 6 bases at V and 1 base at J, leaving 8 bases unmatched. The CDR3 consists of 16 residues. CDR3 residues: CASRPGTGVPNTEAFF. In DNA, the CDR3 is TGTGCCAGCAGGCCTGGGACAGGGGTGCCGAACACTGAAGCTTTCTTT.

V is TRBV5-1 and J is TRBJ2-3; TRBD1 matches 10 bases. Germline-derived CDR1 and CDR2 are SGHRS and YFSETQ. The CDR3 covers 15 residues. V lost 3 bases and J lost 5; bases outside the gene matches: 6. DNA for the CDR3: TGCGCCAGCAGCTGGGGGGGACAGGGGAAAGATACGCAGTATTTT. This gives the protein CASSWGGQGKDTQYF.

The V gene is TRBV4-2, the J gene TRBJ1-5; 8 bases match TRBD1. Germline lookup yields CDR1 LGHNA and CDR2 YNFKEQ. This CDR3 spans 15 amino acids. After removal of 4 bases from V and 6 bases from J, the junction contained 8 bases not matched to a gene. This CDR3 is CASSLNRGSRQPQHF. CDR3 in DNA: TGTGCCAGCAGCCTAAACAGGGGGTCTCGTCAGCCCCAGCATTTT.

The gene calls are TRBV18 and TRBJ2-7; weak D call: TRBD1 (6 bases). CDR1 and CDR2 (germline): KGHSH, LQKENI. The CDR3 length is 14 residues. Trimming took 4 bases from V and 7 from J, leaving 17 bases between them. The CDR3 here is CASSQTGRGGEQYF. The DNA of the CDR3 is TGTGCCAGCTCACAAACAGGGAGAGGGGGAGAGCAGTACTTC.

The genes are TRBV10-3 and TRBJ1-1; TRBD1 agrees at 9 bases. Germline V gene sequence: CDR1 ENHRY, CDR2 SYGVKD. The CDR3 sequence is 16 residues long. The junction had 8 bases not matched to a gene; V was cut back by 6 bases and J by 0 bases. CDR3 amino acids: CAISLTGGEMNTEAFF. DNA of the CDR3: TGTGCCATCAGCCTGACAGGGGGAGAGATGAACACTGAAGCTTTCTTT.

This clone appeared a single time. The chain uses TRBV10-3 and TRBJ2-1; possible D gene TRBD2, 6 bases. The CDR3 runs 15 residues. V lost 5 bases and J 2 bases, leaving 13 bases between the germline ends. CDR1 ENHRY and CDR2 SYGVKD come from the germline V gene. This CDR3 reads CAISPGGLTYNEQFF. CDR3 DNA: TGTGCCATCAGTCCGGGCGGACTAACCTACAATGAGCAGTTCTTC.

The V call is TRBV4-3, the J call TRBJ1-2, with 8 positions matching TRBD1. Unmatched junction bases numbered 7, after V lost 1 base and J lost 6 bases. Germline V gene data show CDR1 as LGHNA and CDR2 as YSLEER. The CDR3 consists of 15 residues. The DNA for the CDR3 is TGCGCCAGCAGCCAAGGGACAGGGCCCAAGGATGGCTACACCTTC. It codes for CASSQGTGPKDGYTF.

The chain employs TRBV4-1 and TRBJ2-5, with D possibly being TRBD2 (5 bases). This CDR3 is 14 amino acids long. The V and J ends lost 3 bases and 1 base respectively, with 9 bases between them. Germline V gives CDR1 MGHRA, CDR2 YSYEKL. CDR3 coding DNA: TGCGCCAGCAGCCATCGGACTGGCCAAGAGACCCAGTACTTC. Its protein product is CASSHRTGQETQYF.

The V gene is TRBV5-3, the J gene TRBJ1-2; 8 nucleotides align to TRBD1. TRBV5-3 falls under the ORF class, with uncertain function. The CDR3 sequence is 18 residues long. With 3 bases clipped from V and 7 bases from J, the junction kept 20 bases outside the gene matches. CDR3 sequence: CARSSREPVQGARVGYTF. Here the CDR3 DNA reads TGTGCCAGAAGCTCGCGAGAACCTGTGCAGGGGGCAAGAGTTGGCTACACCTTC.

V is TRBV6-5 and J is TRBJ2-7; 12 bases fit TRBD2. Germline V lookup: CDR1 MNHEY, CDR2 SVGAGI. V lost 6 bases to trimming and J lost 1 base; unmatched junction nucleotides: 4. The CDR3 extends over 15 amino acids. CDR3 residues: CASRPLAGGSYEQYF. The CDR3 coding sequence is TGTGCCAGCAGGCCACTAGCGGGAGGATCCTACGAGCAGTACTTC.

This clone has just one count. This rearrangement joins TRBV6-1 to TRBJ2-1; D not certain. Trimming took off 3 bases at V and 9 bases at J, with 15 bases between the two ends. The V gene's germline CDR1 is MNHNS and CDR2 SASEGT. The CDR3 is 14 residues long. This CDR3 is CASSDTGSPAEQFF. CDR3 DNA: TGTGCCAGCAGTGACACCGGGTCCCCGGCTGAGCAGTTCTTC.

This chain uses TRBV9 with TRBJ2-1; 8 bases line up with TRBD2. Germline CDR1 SGDLS, CDR2 YYNGEE. The CDR3 has 13 amino acids. After removal of 2 bases from V and 10 bases from J, the junction contained 5 bases not matched to a gene. The CDR3 protein is CASSVSGAGEQFF. The CDR3 nucleotides read TGTGCCAGCAGCGTTAGCGGGGCTGGCGAGCAGTTCTTC.